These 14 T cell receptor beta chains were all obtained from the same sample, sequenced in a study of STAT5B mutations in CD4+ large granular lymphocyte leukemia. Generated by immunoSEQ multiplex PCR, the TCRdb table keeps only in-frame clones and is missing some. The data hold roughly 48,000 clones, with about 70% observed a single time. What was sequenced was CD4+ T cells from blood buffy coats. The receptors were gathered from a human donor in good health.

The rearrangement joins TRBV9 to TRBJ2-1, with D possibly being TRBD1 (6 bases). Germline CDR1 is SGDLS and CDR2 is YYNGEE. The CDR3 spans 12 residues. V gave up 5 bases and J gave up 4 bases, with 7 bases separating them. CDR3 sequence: CASSGQYNEQFF. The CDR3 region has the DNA TGTGCCAGCAGTGGACAGTACAATGAGCAGTTCTTC.

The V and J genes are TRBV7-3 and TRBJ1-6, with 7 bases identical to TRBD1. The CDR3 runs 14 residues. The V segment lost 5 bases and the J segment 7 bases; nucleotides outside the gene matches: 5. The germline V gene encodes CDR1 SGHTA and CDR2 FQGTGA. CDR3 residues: CASSAGQRNSPLHF. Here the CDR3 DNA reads TGTGCCAGCAGCGCGGGACAGAGAAATTCACCCCTCCACTTT.

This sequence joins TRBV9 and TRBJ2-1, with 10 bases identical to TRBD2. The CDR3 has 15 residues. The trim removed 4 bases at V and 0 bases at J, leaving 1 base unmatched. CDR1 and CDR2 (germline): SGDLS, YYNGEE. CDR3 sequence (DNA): TGTGCCAGCAGCCCTAGCGGGGGCTCCTACAATGAGCAGTTCTTC. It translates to CASSPSGGSYNEQFF.

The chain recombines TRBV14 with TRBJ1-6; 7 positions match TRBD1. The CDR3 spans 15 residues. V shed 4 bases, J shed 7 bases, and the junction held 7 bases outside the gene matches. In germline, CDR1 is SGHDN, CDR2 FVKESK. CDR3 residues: CASSPYRGFNSPLHF. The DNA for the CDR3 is TGTGCCAGCAGCCCATACAGGGGCTTCAATTCACCCCTCCACTTT.

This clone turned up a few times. This CDR3 is CASRRTGSSYEQYF. Written as DNA, the CDR3 is TGTGCCAGCAGGCGGACAGGTTCATCCTACGAGCAGTACTTC. The genes are TRBV6-5 and TRBJ2-7; 7 bases align to TRBD1. The CDR3 is 14 amino acids. The J segment lost 1 base and the V segment lost 6 bases, leaving 6 bases of the junction unmatched. CDR1 is MNHEY and CDR2 is SVGAGI in the germline V gene.

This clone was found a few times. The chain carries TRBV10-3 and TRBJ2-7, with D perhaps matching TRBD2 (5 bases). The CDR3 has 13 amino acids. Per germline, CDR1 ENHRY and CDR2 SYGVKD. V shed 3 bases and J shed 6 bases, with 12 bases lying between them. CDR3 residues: CAISEDYYSEQYF. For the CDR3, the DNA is TGTGCCATCAGTGAAGACTATTATTCCGAGCAGTACTTC.

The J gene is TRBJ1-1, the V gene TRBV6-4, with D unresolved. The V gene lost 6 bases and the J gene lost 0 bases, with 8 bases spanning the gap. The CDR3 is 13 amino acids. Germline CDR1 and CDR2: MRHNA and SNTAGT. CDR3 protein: CASSPGMNTEAFF. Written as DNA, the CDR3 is TGTGCCAGCAGCCCGGGTATGAACACTGAAGCTTTCTTT.

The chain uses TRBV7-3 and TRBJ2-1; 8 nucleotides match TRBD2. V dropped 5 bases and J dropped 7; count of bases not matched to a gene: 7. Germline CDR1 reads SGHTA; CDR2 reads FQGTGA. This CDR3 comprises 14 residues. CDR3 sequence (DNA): TGTGCCAGCAGCACCGGGGGGGCGGTGAATGAGCAGTTCTTC. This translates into CASSTGGAVNEQFF.

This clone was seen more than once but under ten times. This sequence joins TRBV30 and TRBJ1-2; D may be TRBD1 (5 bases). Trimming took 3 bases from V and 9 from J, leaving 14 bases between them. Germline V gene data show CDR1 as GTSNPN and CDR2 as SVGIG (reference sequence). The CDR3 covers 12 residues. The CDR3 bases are TGTGCCTGGAGGGAACAGGCCCGTCGCTACACCTTC. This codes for CAWREQARRYTF.

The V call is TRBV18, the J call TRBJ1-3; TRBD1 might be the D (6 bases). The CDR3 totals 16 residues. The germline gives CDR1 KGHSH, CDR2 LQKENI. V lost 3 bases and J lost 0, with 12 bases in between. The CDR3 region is CASSPSTGSSGNTIYF. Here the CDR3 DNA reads TGTGCCAGCTCACCCTCGACAGGTAGCTCTGGAAACACCATATATTTT.

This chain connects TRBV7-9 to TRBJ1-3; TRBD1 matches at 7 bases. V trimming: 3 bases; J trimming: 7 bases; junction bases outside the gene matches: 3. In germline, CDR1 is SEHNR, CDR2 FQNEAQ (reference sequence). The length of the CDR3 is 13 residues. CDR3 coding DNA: TGTGCCAGCAGCTTCGGACAGGATAACACCATATATTTT. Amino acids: CASSFGQDNTIYF.

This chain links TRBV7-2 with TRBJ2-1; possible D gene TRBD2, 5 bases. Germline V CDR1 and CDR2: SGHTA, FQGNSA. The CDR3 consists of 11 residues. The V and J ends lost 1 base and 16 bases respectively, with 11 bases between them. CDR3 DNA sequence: TGTGCCAGCAGCTTAGGAGCGGTCCTTTTCTTC. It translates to CASSLGAVLFF. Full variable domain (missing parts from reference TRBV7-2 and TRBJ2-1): GAGVSQSPSNKVTEKGKDVELRCDPISGHTALYWYRQSLGQGLEFLIYFQGNSAPDKSGLPSDRFSAERTGGSVSTLTIQRTQQEDSAVYLCASSLGAVLFFGPGTRLTVL.

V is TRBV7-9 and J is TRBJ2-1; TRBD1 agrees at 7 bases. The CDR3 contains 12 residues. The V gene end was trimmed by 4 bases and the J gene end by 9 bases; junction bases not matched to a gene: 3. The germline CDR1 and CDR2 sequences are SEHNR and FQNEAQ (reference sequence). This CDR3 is CASSWGTAEQFF. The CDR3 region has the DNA TGTGCCAGCAGCTGGGGGACAGCTGAGCAGTTCTTC.

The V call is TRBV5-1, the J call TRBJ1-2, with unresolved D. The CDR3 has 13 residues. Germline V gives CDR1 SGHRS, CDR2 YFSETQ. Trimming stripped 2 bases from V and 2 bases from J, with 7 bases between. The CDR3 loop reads CASSLAANYGYTF. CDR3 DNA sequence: TGCGCCAGCAGCTTAGCAGCGAACTATGGCTACACCTTC.